Each of the 9 T cell receptor beta chains below was sequenced from the same sample in a study of technical replicates of blood from a few donors (dated by TCRdb to between 2016 and 2019). Library prep was done by the immunoSEQ multiplex PCR assay. TCRdb mirrors the immuneACCESS table, restricted to in-frame sequences. Some clones are absent from its copies; in checked studies, under half trace to an unresolved V gene, and the reason for the others is unknown. The sample table contains approximately 69,000 clones; only one count was recorded for about 96% of them. Together, the top ten hold approximately 0.2% of the sample. The sequenced sample was T cells isolated from PBMCs. The receptors were sampled from a human donor in good health.

V gene TRBV11-2 combines with J gene TRBJ2-5, with 7 nucleotides matching TRBD1. Germline V gene lookup returns CDR1 SGHAT and CDR2 FQNNGV. With V trimmed by 4 bases and J by 4 bases, 6 bases remained unmatched. CDR3 length: 14 amino acids. The DNA of the CDR3 is TGTGCCAGCAGCTCTGAAACAGGGGTAGAGACCCAGTACTTC. Translated, it gives CASSSETGVETQYF.

The CDR3 spells CASSRPTGGGSPLHF. Written as DNA, the CDR3 is TGTGCCAGCAGCCGCCCGACAGGGGGCGGATCACCCCTCCACTTT. The genes are TRBV2 and TRBJ1-6, with 10 bases lining up with TRBD1. V shed 6 bases, J shed 10 bases, and the junction held 9 bases outside the gene matches. The length of the CDR3 is 15 residues. Germline lookup yields CDR1 SNHLY and CDR2 FYNNEI.

The chain recombines TRBV30 with TRBJ1-5; 8 bases match TRBD1. V lost 4 bases, J lost 2 bases, and 4 bases stayed unmatched. The germline V gene encodes CDR1 GTSNPN and CDR2 SVGIG (reference sequence). The CDR3 totals 14 residues. As DNA, the CDR3 is TGTGCCTGGAACCAGGACAGGGGCAATCAGCCCCAGCATTTT. Its protein product is CAWNQDRGNQPQHF.

V is TRBV28 and J is TRBJ2-7, with D perhaps TRBD1 (5 bases). Germline CDR1 MDHEN, CDR2 SYDVKM. The CDR3 has 17 amino acids. V shed 5 bases and J shed 3 bases, with 23 bases lying between them. CDR3 nucleotide sequence: TGTGCCAGCAGTACCTCGGCCCTTTCGACAGATCACTACGAGCAGTACTTC. It encodes CASSTSALSTDHYEQYF.

V gene TRBV30 combines with J gene TRBJ1-1; possible D gene TRBD1, 5 bases. The V end lost 5 bases, the J end lost 1 base, and 17 bases lay between the germline ends. Germline V gene sequence: CDR1 GTSNPN, CDR2 SVGIG (reference sequence). This CDR3 contains 15 residues. This CDR3 is CAWGALGARNTEAFF. As DNA, the CDR3 is TGTGCCTGGGGGGCCCTAGGGGCACGGAACACTGAAGCTTTCTTT.

This chain connects TRBV7-9 to TRBJ1-2; TRBD1 aligns across 10 bases. V lost 5 bases and J lost 5; bases outside the gene matches: 14. The length of the CDR3 is 17 residues. CDR1 SEHNR and CDR2 FQNEAQ come from the germline V gene (reference sequence). The DNA of the CDR3 is TGTGCCAGCAGCCTGCCCGGGACAGGGGAGCCGGGATATGGCTACACCTTC. Its translation: CASSLPGTGEPGYGYTF.

J is TRBJ2-1 and V is TRBV5-4; TRBD2 matches 11 bases. In germline, CDR1 is SGHNT, CDR2 YYREEE (reference sequence). Trimming at V came to 2 bases and at J to 5 bases, leaving 6 bases not matched to a gene. This CDR3 has 16 residues. The CDR3 coding sequence is TGTGCCAGCAGCTTAATAGCGGGGGGGTTAGACAATGAGCAGTTCTTC. Protein product: CASSLIAGGLDNEQFF.

This chain links TRBV30 with TRBJ1-1, with TRBD1 identical over 8 bases. CDR1 is GTSNPN and CDR2 is SVGIG in the germline V gene (reference sequence). The V and J ends lost 1 base and 4 bases, in that order; junction bases with no gene match: 2. The CDR3 extends over 13 amino acids. CDR3 coding DNA: TGTGCCTGGAGTGCCGACAGGGGCACTGAAGCTTTCTTT. Translation: CAWSADRGTEAFF.

J is TRBJ2-7 and V is TRBV2; 9 nucleotides align to TRBD1. Germline CDR1 is SNHLY and CDR2 is FYNNEI. V lost 5 bases, J lost 4 bases, and 6 bases stayed unmatched. CDR3 length equals 14 residues. CDR3 sequence: CASSLGTGLYEQYF. The DNA of the CDR3 is TGTGCCAGCAGTCTAGGGACAGGGTTGTACGAGCAGTACTTC.